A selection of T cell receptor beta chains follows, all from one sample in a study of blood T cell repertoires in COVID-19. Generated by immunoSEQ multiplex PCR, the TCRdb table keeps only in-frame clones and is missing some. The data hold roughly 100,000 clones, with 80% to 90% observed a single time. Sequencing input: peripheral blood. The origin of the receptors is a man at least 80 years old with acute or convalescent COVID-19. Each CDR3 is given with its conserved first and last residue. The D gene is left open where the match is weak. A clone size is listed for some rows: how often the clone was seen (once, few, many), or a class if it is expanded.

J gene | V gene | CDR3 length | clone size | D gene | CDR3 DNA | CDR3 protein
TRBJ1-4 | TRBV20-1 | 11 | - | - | TGCAGTGTTCCTGACCCGGGTAAACTGTTTTTT | CSVPDPGKLFF
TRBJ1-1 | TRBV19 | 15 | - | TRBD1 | TGTGCCAGTAGTCTATGGACAGGGGGGGCCACTGAAGCTTTCTTT | CASSLWTGGATEAFF
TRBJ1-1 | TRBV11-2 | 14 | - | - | TGTGCCAGCAGCGCCGACACCTTGTCCACTGAAGCTTTCTTT | CASSADTLSTEAFF
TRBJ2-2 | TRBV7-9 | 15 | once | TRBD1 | TGTGCCAGCAGCCCCGGGACAGGGGGATCCGGGGAGCTGTTTTTT | CASSPGTGGSGELFF
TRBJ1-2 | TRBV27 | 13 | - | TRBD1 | TGTGCCAGCAGTTGGACAGGGGGAAATGGCTACACCTTC | CASSWTGGNGYTF
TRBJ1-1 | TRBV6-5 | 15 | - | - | TGTGCCAGCAACTATGGGGGGATTCAGAACACTGAAGCTTTCTTT | CASNYGGIQNTEAFF
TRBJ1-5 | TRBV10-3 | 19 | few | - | TGTGCCATCAGTGACCCTCAATGGCAGGGGCCTTATAGCAATCAGCCCCAGCATTTT | CAISDPQWQGPYSNQPQHF
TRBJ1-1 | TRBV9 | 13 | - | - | TGTGCCAGCAGCGTAGAGAGGGAATCGCTCGCTTTCTTT | CASSVERESLAFF
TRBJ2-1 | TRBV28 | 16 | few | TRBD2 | TGTGCCAGCAGTTTATTGTCCGGGAGGGTTTACAATGAGCAGTTCTTC | CASSLLSGRVYNEQFF
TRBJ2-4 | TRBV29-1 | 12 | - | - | TGCAGCGTTGTCGGGGGCAAAAACATTCAGTACTTC | CSVVGGKNIQYF
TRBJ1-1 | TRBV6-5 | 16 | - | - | TGTGCCAGCAGTTATTCCGGCAGGGGTTTTGGCACTGAAGCTTTCTTT | CASSYSGRGFGTEAFF
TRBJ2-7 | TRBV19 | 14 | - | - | TGTGCCAGCAGTATAGGAGGGTGGAAGGGCGAGCAGTACTTC | CASSIGGWKGEQYF
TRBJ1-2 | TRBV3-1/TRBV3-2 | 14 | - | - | TGTGCCAGCATAGGGAAAGGGAGGAACTATGGCTACACCTTC | CASIGKGRNYGYTF
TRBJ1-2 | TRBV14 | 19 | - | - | TGTGCCAGCAGCCAAGATCGACCCTTGGGCTTCGAAGCTAACTATGGCTACACCTTC | CASSQDRPLGFEANYGYTF
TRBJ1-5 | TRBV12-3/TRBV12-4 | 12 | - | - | TGTGCCAGCAGTTTGGCGGGTCAGCCCCAGCATTTT | CASSLAGQPQHF
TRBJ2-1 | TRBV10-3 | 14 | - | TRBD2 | TGTGCCATCAGCACTAGCGGGGGGGACAATGAGCAGTTCTTC | CAISTSGGDNEQFF
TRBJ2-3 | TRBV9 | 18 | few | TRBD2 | TGTGCCAGCAGCCTCGGGACTAGCGGGAGGAGACTGGGGGATACGCAGTATTTT | CASSLGTSGRRLGDTQYF
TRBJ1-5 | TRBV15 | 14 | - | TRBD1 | TGTGCCACCAGCAGAGAACAGGGGTCTCAGCCCCAGCATTTT | CATSREQGSQPQHF
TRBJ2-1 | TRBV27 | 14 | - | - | TGTGCCAGCCGAAGGCTAGGGGGTTACAATGAGCAGTTCTTC | CASRRLGGYNEQFF
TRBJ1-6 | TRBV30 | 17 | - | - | TGTGCCTGGAGTGTAAGAATCGCCAGGGCCAGGGGTTCACCCCTCCACTTT | CAWSVRIARARGSPLHF
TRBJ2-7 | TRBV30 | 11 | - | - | TGTGCCTGGAGGTCGGTGGACGAGCAGTACTTC | CAWRSVDEQYF
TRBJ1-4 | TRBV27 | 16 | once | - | TGTGCCAGCAGTTCTTATCCCGCCGGTTTTAATGAAAAACTGTTTTTT | CASSSYPAGFNEKLFF
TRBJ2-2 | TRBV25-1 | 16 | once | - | TGTGCCAGCACCCCATATGGGGGGACAGCAACCGGGGAGCTGTTTTTT | CASTPYGGTATGELFF
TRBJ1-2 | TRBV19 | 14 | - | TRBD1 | TGTGCCAGTAGTATTACGGGACAGAACTATGGCTACACCTTC | CASSITGQNYGYTF
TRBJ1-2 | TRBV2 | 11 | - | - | TGTGCCAGCACCAGTTTCTATGGCTACACCTTC | CASTSFYGYTF
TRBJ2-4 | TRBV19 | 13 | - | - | TGTGCCTCAGTCGGGAGAGCCAAAAACATTCAGTACTTC | CASVGRAKNIQYF
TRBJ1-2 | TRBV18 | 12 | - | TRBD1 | TGTGCCAGCTCAATGGGACAGCGGGGCTACACCTTC | CASSMGQRGYTF
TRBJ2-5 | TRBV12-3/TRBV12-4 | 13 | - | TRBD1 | TGTGCCAGCAGTCCGGACAGGCGTGAGACCCAGTACTTC | CASSPDRRETQYF
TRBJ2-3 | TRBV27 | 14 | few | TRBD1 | TGTGCCAGCATAGTTTCAGGGGGCGCAGATACGCAGTATTTT | CASIVSGGADTQYF
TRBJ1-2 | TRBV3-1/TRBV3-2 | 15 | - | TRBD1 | TGTGCCAGCAGCCAAGATAACAGGGGAAACTATGGCTACACCTTC | CASSQDNRGNYGYTF
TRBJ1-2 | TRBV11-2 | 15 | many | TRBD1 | TGTGCCAGCAGCTTAGTGACAGGGTGGGGTAATGGCTACACCTTC | CASSLVTGWGNGYTF
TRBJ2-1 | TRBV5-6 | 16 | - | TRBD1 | TGTGCCAGCAGCGTGACAGGGGGCGCCACCTACAATGAGCAGTTCTTC | CASSVTGGATYNEQFF
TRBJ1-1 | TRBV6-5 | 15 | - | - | TGTGCCAGCAGTTACGGAAATCAGGGGAACACTGAAGCTTTCTTT | CASSYGNQGNTEAFF
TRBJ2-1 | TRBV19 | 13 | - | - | TGTGCCAGTAGTATAGTGACAGTGAATGAGCAGTTCTTC | CASSIVTVNEQFF
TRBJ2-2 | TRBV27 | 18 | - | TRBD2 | TGTGCCAGCAGTTTCTGGAGGGGTAGCGGGACTAACACCGGGGAGCTGTTTTTT | CASSFWRGSGTNTGELFF
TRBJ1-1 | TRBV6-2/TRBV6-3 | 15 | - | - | TGTGCCAGCAGTCCCCCCCGGGAGGGGAGATGGGAAGCTTTCTTT | CASSPPREGRWEAFF
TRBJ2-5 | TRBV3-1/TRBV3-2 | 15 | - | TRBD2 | TGTGCCAGCAGCCAAGAGAAGCGGGGGGGAGAGACCCAGTACTTC | CASSQEKRGGETQYF
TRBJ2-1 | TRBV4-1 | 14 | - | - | TGCGCCAGCAGCCAGAGGGATGGAGGCCATGAGCAGTTCTTC | CASSQRDGGHEQFF
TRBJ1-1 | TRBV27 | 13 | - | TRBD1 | TGTGCCAGCAGTTCACAGGGGCGGACTGAAGCTTTCTTT | CASSSQGRTEAFF
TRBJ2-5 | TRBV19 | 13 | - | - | TGTGCCAGTAGTCCGAGGACATTGGGGACCCAGTACTTC | CASSPRTLGTQYF
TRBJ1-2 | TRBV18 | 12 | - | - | TGTGCCAGCTCCCCCATGGAGGCTGGCTACACCTTC | CASSPMEAGYTF
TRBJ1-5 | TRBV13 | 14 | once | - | TGTGCCAGCAGCCTGGGCCCTGACAATCAGCCCCAGCATTTT | CASSLGPDNQPQHF
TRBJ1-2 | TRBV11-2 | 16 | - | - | TGTGCCAGCAGCAAAGAGGGCGCCAAGGGGAGCGGGGGCTACACCTTC | CASSKEGAKGSGGYTF
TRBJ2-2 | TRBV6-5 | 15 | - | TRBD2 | TGTGCCAGCTTTCGTAGCGGGAGTGGATCCGGGGAGCTGTTTTTT | CASFRSGSGSGELFF
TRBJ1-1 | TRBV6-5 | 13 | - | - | TGTGCCAGCAGTTCCGTCCCGGGAACTGAAGCTTTCTTT | CASSSVPGTEAFF
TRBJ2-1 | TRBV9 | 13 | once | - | TGTGCCAGCAGCGTAGCTTCTTACAATGAGCAGTTCTTC | CASSVASYNEQFF
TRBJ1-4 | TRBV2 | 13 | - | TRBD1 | TGTGCCAGCAAGGGACAGGTTAATGAAAAACTGTTTTTT | CASKGQVNEKLFF
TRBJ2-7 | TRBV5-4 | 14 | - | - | TGTGCCAGCAGCTTGGGAGGGAGATGGGACGAGCAGTACTTC | CASSLGGRWDEQYF
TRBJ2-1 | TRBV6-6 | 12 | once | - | TGTGCCAGCAGTTACGGGGGGACTGAGCAGTTCTTC | CASSYGGTEQFF
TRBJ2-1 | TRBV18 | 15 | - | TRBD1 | TGTGCCAGCTCACCCCCGGGACAGACCTACAATGAGCAGTTCTTC | CASSPPGQTYNEQFF
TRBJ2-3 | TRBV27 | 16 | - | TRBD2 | TGTGCCAGCAGTTTTTTAGCGGGAGGCGATGGAAATACGCAGTATTTT | CASSFLAGGDGNTQYF